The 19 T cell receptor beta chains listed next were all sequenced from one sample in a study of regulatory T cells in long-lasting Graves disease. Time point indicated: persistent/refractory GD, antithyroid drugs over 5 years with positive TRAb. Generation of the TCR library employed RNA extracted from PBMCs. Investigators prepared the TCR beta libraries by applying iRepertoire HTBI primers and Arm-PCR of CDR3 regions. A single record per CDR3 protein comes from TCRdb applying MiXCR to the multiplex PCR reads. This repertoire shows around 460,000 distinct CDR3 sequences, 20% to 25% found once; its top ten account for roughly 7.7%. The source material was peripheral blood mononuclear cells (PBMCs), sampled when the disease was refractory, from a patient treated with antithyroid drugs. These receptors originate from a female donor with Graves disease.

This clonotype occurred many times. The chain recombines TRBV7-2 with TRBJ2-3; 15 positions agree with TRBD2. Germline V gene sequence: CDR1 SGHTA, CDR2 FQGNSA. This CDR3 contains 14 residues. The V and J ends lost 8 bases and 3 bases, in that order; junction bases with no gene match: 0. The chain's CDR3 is CASGLAGGTDTQYF. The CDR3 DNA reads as TGTGCCAGCGGACTAGCGGGAGGGACAGATACGCAGTATTTT.

Here the CDR3 DNA reads TGCGCCAGCAGCTCAAACGGGGGATCTGGAAACACCATATATTTT. Its protein is CASSSNGGSGNTIYF. The J gene is TRBJ1-3, the V gene TRBV5-1; tentative D call: TRBD1 (5 bases). With 3 bases removed from V and 1 base from J, the gap between germline ends came to 11 bases. The CDR3 contains 15 residues. CDR1 is SGHRS and CDR2 is YFSETQ in the germline V gene. Looking up the rest from reference TRBV5-1 and TRBJ1-3 gives the full variable domain: KAGVTQTPRYLIKTRGQQVTLSCSPISGHRSVSWYQQTPGQGLQFLFEYFSETQRNKGNFPGRFSGRQFSNSRSEMNVSTLELGDSALYLCASSSNGGSGNTIYFGEGSWLTVV.

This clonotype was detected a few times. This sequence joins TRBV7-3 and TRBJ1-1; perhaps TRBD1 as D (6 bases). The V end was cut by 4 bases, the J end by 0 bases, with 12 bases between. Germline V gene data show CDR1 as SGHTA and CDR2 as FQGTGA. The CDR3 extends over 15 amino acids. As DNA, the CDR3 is TGTGCCAGCAGCTCTACAGGGAACATGAACACTGAAGCTTTCTTT. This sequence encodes CASSSTGNMNTEAFF.

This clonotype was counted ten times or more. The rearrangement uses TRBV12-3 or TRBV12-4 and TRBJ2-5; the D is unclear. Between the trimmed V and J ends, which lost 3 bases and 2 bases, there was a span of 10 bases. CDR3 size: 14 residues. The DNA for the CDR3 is TGTGCCAGCAGTTTCGCGTCAGGACAAGAGACCCAGTACTTC. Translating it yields CASSFASGQETQYF.

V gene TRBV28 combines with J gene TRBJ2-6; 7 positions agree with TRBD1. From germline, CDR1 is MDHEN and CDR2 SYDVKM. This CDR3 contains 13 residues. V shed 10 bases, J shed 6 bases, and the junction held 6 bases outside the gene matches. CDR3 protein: CATRTGAANVLTF. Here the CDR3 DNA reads TGTGCCACCAGGACAGGAGCGGCCAACGTCCTGACTTTC.

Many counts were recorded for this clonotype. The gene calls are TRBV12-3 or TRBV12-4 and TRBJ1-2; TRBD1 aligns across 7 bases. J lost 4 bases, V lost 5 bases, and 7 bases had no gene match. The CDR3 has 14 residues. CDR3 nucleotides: TGTGCCAGCAGTCCACACCGGGACAGCTATGGCTACACCTTC. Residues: CASSPHRDSYGYTF.

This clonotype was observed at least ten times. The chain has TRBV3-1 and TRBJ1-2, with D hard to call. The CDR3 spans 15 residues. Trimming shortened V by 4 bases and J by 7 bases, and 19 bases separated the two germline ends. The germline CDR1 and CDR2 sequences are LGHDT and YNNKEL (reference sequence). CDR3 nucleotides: TGTGCCAGCAGCCCCTGGGAGAGGACGTTTAGTGGCTACACCTTC. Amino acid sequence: CASSPWERTFSGYTF.

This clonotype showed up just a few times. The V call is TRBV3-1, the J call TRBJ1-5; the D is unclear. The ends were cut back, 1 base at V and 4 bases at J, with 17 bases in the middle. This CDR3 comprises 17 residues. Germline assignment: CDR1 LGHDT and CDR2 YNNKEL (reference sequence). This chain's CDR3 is CASSQVGGVSPNQPQHF. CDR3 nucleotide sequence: TGTGCCAGCAGCCAAGTGGGCGGGGTGAGTCCTAATCAGCCCCAGCATTTT. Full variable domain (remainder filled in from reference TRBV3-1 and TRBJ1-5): DTAVSQTPKYLVTQMGNDKSIKCEQNLGHDTMYWYKQDSKKFLKIMFSYNNKELIINETVPNRFSPKSPDKAHLNLHINSLELGDSAVYFCASSQVGGVSPNQPQHFGDGTRLSIL.

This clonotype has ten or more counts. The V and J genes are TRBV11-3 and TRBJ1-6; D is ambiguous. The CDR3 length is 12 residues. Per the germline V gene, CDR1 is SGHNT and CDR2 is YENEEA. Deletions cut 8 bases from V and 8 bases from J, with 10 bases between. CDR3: CASSGRHSPLHF. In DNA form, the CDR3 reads TGTGCCAGCTCCGGGAGGCATTCACCCCTCCACTTT.

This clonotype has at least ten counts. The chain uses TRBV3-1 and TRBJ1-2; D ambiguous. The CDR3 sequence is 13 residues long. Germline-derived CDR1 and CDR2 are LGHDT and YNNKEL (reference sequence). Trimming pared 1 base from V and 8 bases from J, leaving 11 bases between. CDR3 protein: CASSQGARGGYTF. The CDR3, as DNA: TGTGCCAGCAGCCAAGGGGCCAGAGGGGGCTACACCTTC.

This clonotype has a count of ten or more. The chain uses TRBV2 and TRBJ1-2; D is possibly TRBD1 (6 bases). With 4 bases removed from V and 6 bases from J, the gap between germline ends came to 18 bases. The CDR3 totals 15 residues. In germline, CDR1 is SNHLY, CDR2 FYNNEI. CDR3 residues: CASSGRGSKGNGYTF. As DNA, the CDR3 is TGTGCCAGCAGTGGGAGGGGGTCGAAAGGGAATGGCTACACCTTC.

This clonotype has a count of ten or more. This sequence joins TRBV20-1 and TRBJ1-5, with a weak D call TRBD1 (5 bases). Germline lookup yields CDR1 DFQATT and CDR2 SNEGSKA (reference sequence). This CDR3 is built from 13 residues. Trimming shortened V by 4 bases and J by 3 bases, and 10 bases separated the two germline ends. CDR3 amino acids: CSATPTVNQPQHF. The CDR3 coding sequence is TGCAGTGCTACCCCGACAGTCAATCAGCCCCAGCATTTT.

This chain's CDR3 is CASAGLKRSGNTIYF. As DNA, the CDR3 is TGTGCCAGCGCAGGCTTAAAGCGCTCTGGAAACACCATATATTTT. The genes are TRBV11-2 and TRBJ1-3; no firm D call. From germline, CDR1 is SGHAT and CDR2 FQNNGV. Trimming stripped 8 bases from V and 0 bases from J, with 14 bases between. The CDR3 sequence is 15 residues long.

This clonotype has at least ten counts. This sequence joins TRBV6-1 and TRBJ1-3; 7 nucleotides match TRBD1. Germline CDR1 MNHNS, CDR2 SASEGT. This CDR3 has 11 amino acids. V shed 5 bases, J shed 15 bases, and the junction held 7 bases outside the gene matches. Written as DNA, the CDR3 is TGTGCCAGCAGTCGACAGGGAGACGAATATTTT. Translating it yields CASSRQGDEYF.

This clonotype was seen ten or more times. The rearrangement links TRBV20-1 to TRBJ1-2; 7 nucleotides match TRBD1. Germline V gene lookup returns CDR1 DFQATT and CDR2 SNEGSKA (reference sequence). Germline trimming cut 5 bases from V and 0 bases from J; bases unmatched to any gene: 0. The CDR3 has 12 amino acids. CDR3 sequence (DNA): TGCAGTGCTGACAGGGCTAACTATGGCTACACCTTC. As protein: CSADRANYGYTF.

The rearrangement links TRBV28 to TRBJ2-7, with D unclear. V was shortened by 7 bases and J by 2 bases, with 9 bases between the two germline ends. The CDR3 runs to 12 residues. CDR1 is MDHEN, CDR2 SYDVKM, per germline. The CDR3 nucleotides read TGTGCCAGCATCGCCCATACCTACGAGCAGTACTTC. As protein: CASIAHTYEQYF.

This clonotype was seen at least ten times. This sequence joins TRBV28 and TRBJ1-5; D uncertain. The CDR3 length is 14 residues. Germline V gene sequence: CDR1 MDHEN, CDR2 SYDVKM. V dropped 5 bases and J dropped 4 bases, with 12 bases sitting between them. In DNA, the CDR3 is TGTGCCAGCAGTGACGTGGGGAAAAATCAGCCCCAGCATTTT. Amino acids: CASSDVGKNQPQHF.

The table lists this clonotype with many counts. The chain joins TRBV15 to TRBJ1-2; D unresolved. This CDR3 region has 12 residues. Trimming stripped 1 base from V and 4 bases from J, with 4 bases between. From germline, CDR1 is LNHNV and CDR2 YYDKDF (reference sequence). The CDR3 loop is CATSRVGYGYTF. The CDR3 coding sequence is TGTGCCACCAGCAGAGTAGGCTATGGCTACACCTTC.

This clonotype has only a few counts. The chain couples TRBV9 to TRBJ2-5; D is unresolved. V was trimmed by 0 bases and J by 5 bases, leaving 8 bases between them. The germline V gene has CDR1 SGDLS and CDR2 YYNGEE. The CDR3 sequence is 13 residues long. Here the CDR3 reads CASSVEVRETQYF. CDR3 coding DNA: TGTGCCAGCAGCGTAGAGGTGAGGGAGACCCAGTACTTC.